These 14 T cell receptor beta chains were all obtained from the same sample, sequenced in a study of shared clonotypes between healthy human individuals. Profiled with immunoSEQ multiplex PCR; TCRdb holds only in-frame clones, not every one. The sample includes some 2.4 million clones, roughly 93% of them seen just once. Sequenced material: naive CD4+ T cells from PBMCs. This sample's subset: CD45RA+ positively selected. Receptors originate from a man younger than 35 in good health. Some clones in this sample may be carry-over from other donors' samples.

The sample holds a few counts of this clone. The rearrangement joins TRBV6-6 to TRBJ1-1; the D gene is possibly TRBD1 (5 bases). CDR1 and CDR2 from the germline V gene are MNHNY and SVGAGI (reference sequence). The CDR3 is 15 amino acids. Trimming left V 2 bases short and J 3 bases short, with 13 bases between. This chain's CDR3 is CASSYETGGYTEAFF. As DNA, the CDR3 is TGTGCCAGCAGTTACGAGACCGGGGGGTACACTGAAGCTTTCTTT.

The chain couples TRBV10-3 to TRBJ2-3; D possibly corresponds to TRBD1 (5 bases). V was shortened by 0 bases and J by 0 bases, with 10 bases between the two germline ends. Germline V lookup: CDR1 ENHRY, CDR2 SYGVKD. This CDR3 contains 16 residues. The DNA of the CDR3 is TGTGCCATCAGTGAGTCGCCGACAGCCAGCACAGATACGCAGTATTTT. As protein: CAISESPTASTDTQYF.

The DNA of the CDR3 is TGTGCCAGCAGTGAAGTAAGGGGCGGCGGTAGCGGGAGCTTTAGGGAGACCCAGTACTTC. Its protein product is CASSEVRGGGSGSFRETQYF. J is TRBJ2-5 and V is TRBV2, with 9 bases aligning to TRBD2. Unmatched junction bases numbered 20, after V lost 1 base and J lost 5 bases. The V gene's germline CDR1 is SNHLY and CDR2 FYNNEI. The CDR3 is made up of 20 amino acids.

The J gene is TRBJ1-4, the V gene TRBV4-1; D is possibly TRBD1 (5 bases). Trimming took 1 base from V and 3 from J, leaving 12 bases between them. Germline values: CDR1 MGHRA, CDR2 YSYEKL. The CDR3 spans 16 residues. The CDR3 nucleotides are TGCGCCAGCAGCCAAGGGTCGGGCAGGGCTAATGAAAAACTGTTTTTT. Translation gives CASSQGSGRANEKLFF.

This sequence joins TRBV5-5 and TRBJ1-5, with TRBD1 identical over 8 bases. The CDR3 is made up of 14 amino acids. Germline values: CDR1 SGHKS, CDR2 YYEKEE (reference sequence). After removal of 0 bases from V and 5 bases from J, the junction contained 1 base not matched to a gene. CDR3 in DNA: TGTGCCAGCAGCTTGGCAGGGGGCGATCAGCCCCAGCATTTT. Translation gives CASSLAGGDQPQHF.

The chain uses TRBV30 and TRBJ2-3; 12 bases fit TRBD2. Losses at the gene ends were 1 base for V and 1 base for J; bases not matched to a gene: 6. The CDR3 consists of 17 residues. CDR1 is GTSNPN and CDR2 is SVGIG in the germline V gene (reference sequence). In DNA, the CDR3 is TGTGCCTGGAGTGGGTGGACTAGCGGGATACGCACAGATACGCAGTATTTT. Amino acids: CAWSGWTSGIRTDTQYF.

The genes are TRBV7-6 and TRBJ1-5; D gene unclear. V lost 2 bases and J lost 5, with 7 bases in between. There are 13 residues in the CDR3. Germline V gene data show CDR1 as SGHVS and CDR2 as FNYEAQ. CDR3 DNA: TGTGCCAGCAGCTTATATGGAGATCAGCCCCAGCATTTT. It translates to CASSLYGDQPQHF.

V gene TRBV7-3 combines with J gene TRBJ2-6; D is unclear. The CDR3 totals 16 residues. CDR1 and CDR2 (germline): SGHTA, FQGTGA. V lost 5 bases to trimming and J lost 0 bases, with 11 bases between them. The DNA of the CDR3 is TGTGCCAGCAGCCCGAGCACAGTCTCTGGGGCCAACGTCCTGACTTTC. It specifies CASSPSTVSGANVLTF.

A note on this clone: Other nucleotide sequences from this sample produce the same CDR3. The chain couples TRBV4-1 to TRBJ1-1; no reliable D call. Trimming shortened V by 1 base and J by 0 bases, and 3 bases separated the two germline ends. The CDR3 runs 13 residues. Germline assignment: CDR1 MGHRA and CDR2 YSYEKL. The CDR3 protein is CASSQVVNTEAFF. The DNA for the CDR3 is TGCGCCAGCAGCCAAGTTGTGAACACTGAAGCTTTCTTT.

This clone occurred a few times. This sequence joins TRBV9 and TRBJ1-3; D remains unclear. Between the trimmed V and J ends, which lost 4 bases and 0 bases, there was a span of 11 bases. CDR1 SGDLS and CDR2 YYNGEE come from the germline V gene. This CDR3 has 15 amino acids. CDR3 DNA sequence: TGTGCCAGCAGCTTGAACTGGGGCTCTGGAAACACCATATATTTT. This gives the protein CASSLNWGSGNTIYF.

The genes are TRBV25-1 and TRBJ2-7; D is undetermined. This CDR3 has 13 residues. The germline CDR1 and CDR2 sequences are MGHDK and SYGVNS. Trimming removed 1 base at V and 6 bases at J, with 10 bases between. CDR3 sequence reads: CASSELERSEQYF. Written as DNA, the CDR3 is TGTGCCAGCAGTGAATTGGAGCGCAGCGAGCAGTACTTC.

The chain has TRBV5-4 and TRBJ2-7; 9 positions match TRBD1. Germline CDR1 is SGHNT and CDR2 is YYREEE (reference sequence). With V trimmed by 4 bases and J by 6 bases, 5 bases remained unmatched. The CDR3 runs 13 residues. CDR3 in amino acids: CASSPGTGPEQYF. The CDR3 DNA reads TGTGCCAGCAGCCCGGGGACAGGGCCCGAGCAGTACTTC. Full variable domain (remainder filled in from reference TRBV5-4 and TRBJ2-7): ETGVTQSPTHLIKTRGQQVTLRCSSQSGHNTVSWYQQALGQGPQFIFQYYREEENGRGNFPPRFSGLQFPNYSSELNVNALELDDSALYLCASSPGTGPEQYFGPGTRLTVT.

V usage is TRBV11-3 and J usage is TRBJ2-2; 8 bases are shared with TRBD2. CDR1 and CDR2 (germline): SGHNT, YENEEA. The CDR3 sequence is 15 residues long. V trimming: 4 bases; J trimming: 4 bases; junction bases outside the gene matches: 5. CDR3 protein: CASSSGAGGTGELFF. The CDR3 DNA sequence: TGTGCCAGCAGCTCCGGGGCGGGGGGCACCGGGGAGCTGTTTTTT.

The rearrangement uses TRBV6-5 and TRBJ1-2, with TRBD1 identical over 7 bases. Per the germline V gene, CDR1 is MNHEY and CDR2 is SVGAGI. The CDR3 consists of 13 residues. V shed 2 bases, J shed 8 bases, and the junction held 5 bases outside the gene matches. Here the CDR3 reads CASSYKGTVGYTF. In DNA form, the CDR3 reads TGTGCCAGCAGTTACAAAGGGACAGTCGGCTACACCTTC.